A selection of T cell receptor beta chains follows, all from one sample in a study of T cell repertoires in aging, cancer and after chemotherapy. TCRdb recomputed calls from the multiplex PCR reads with MiXCR, one row per CDR3 protein. Among about 5,600 distinct CDR3 sequences listed, roughly 40% were seen once. The material sequenced was blood. Receptors originate from a human donor with a blood cancer. CDR3s include the opening cysteine and the closing phenylalanine or tryptophan. D genes are given only for firm matches. Size values are once, few and many counts, or a class for expanded clones, and some rows have none.

D gene: -
clone size: -
J gene: TRBJ2-2
V gene: TRBV5-1
CDR3 protein: CASSYSNTGELFF
CDR3 DNA: TGCGCCAGCAGCTATAGTAACACCGGGGAGCTGTTTTTT

D gene: -
clone size: -
J gene: TRBJ1-5
V gene: TRBV5-6
CDR3 protein: CASSQSEGSNQPQHF
CDR3 DNA: TGCGCCAGCAGCCAATCGGAGGGAAGCAATCAGCCCCAGCATTTT

D gene: -
clone size: few
J gene: TRBJ2-7
V gene: TRBV11-1
CDR3 protein: CASSPTRDVLSYEQYF
CDR3 DNA: TGTGCCAGCAGCCCCACCCGGGACGTGTTGTCCTACGAGCAGTACTTC

D gene: TRBD2
clone size: medium-sized
J gene: TRBJ2-5
V gene: TRBV29-1
CDR3 protein: CSAGTSRETQYF
CDR3 DNA: TGCAGCGCAGGGACTAGCAGAGAGACCCAGTACTTC

D gene: -
clone size: -
J gene: TRBJ2-1
V gene: TRBV6-2/TRBV6-3
CDR3 protein: CASSYLDKLVDEQFF
CDR3 DNA: TGTGCCAGCAGTTACTTAGACAAACTAGTCGATGAGCAGTTCTTC

D gene: -
clone size: few
J gene: TRBJ2-1
V gene: TRBV27
CDR3 protein: CASSPLGAPSHNEQFF
CDR3 DNA: TGTGCCAGCAGCCCCCTTGGTGCCCCTTCGCACAATGAGCAGTTCTTC

D gene: -
clone size: -
J gene: TRBJ2-3
V gene: TRBV7-2
CDR3 protein: CASRDTSTDTQYF
CDR3 DNA: TGTGCCAGCAGGGACACCAGCACAGATACGCAGTATTTT

D gene: -
clone size: -
J gene: TRBJ1-1
V gene: TRBV6-4
CDR3 protein: CASSKEGGAGTEAFF
CDR3 DNA: TGTGCCAGCAGTAAGGAGGGGGGCGCAGGGACTGAAGCTTTCTTT

D gene: -
clone size: -
J gene: TRBJ2-1
V gene: TRBV27
CDR3 protein: CASSPGLDGNNEQFF
CDR3 DNA: TGTGCCAGCAGTCCAGGACTCGACGGGAACAATGAGCAGTTCTTC

D gene: -
clone size: -
J gene: TRBJ2-7
V gene: TRBV19
CDR3 protein: CASREGPSETYEQYF
CDR3 DNA: TGTGCCAGTAGAGAGGGCCCTAGCGAGACCTACGAGCAGTACTTC

D gene: -
clone size: -
J gene: TRBJ1-2
V gene: TRBV12-3/TRBV12-4
CDR3 protein: CASRPGVVNGYTF
CDR3 DNA: TGTGCCAGCAGACCCGGGGTAGTGAATGGCTACACCTTC

D gene: -
clone size: few
J gene: TRBJ1-5
V gene: TRBV9
CDR3 protein: CASSRSGSSNQPQHF
CDR3 DNA: TGTGCCAGCAGCCGGTCAGGGAGTAGCAATCAGCCCCAGCATTTT

D gene: TRBD1
clone size: few
J gene: TRBJ2-5
V gene: TRBV24-1
CDR3 protein: CATSGQGGETQYF
CDR3 DNA: TGTGCCACCAGTGGACAGGGTGGGGAGACCCAGTACTTC

D gene: -
clone size: -
J gene: TRBJ1-1
V gene: TRBV11-2
CDR3 protein: CASSLGTTIINTEAFF
CDR3 DNA: TGTGCCAGCAGCTTAGGCACCACAATAATCAACACTGAAGCTTTCTTT

D gene: -
clone size: -
J gene: TRBJ2-3
V gene: TRBV7-9
CDR3 protein: CAGAQTQDTQYF
CDR3 DNA: TGTGCCGGCGCCCAGACCCAGGATACGCAGTATTTT

D gene: TRBD1
clone size: -
J gene: TRBJ2-1
V gene: TRBV5-6
CDR3 protein: CASSSFGDRVSNEQFF
CDR3 DNA: TGTGCCAGCAGCTCCTTCGGGGACAGGGTCTCCAATGAGCAGTTCTTC

D gene: -
clone size: few
J gene: TRBJ1-6
V gene: TRBV10-3
CDR3 protein: CAISITETNSPLHF
CDR3 DNA: TGTGCCATCAGCATTACAGAGACCAATTCACCCCTCCACTTT

D gene: TRBD1
clone size: few
J gene: TRBJ2-2
V gene: TRBV18
CDR3 protein: CASSPSRQGTLNTGELFF
CDR3 DNA: TGTGCCAGCTCACCCTCCCGACAGGGGACTCTGAACACCGGGGAGCTGTTTTTT

D gene: -
clone size: medium-sized
J gene: TRBJ2-7
V gene: TRBV12-3/TRBV12-4
CDR3 protein: CASSGGTAQHF
CDR3 DNA: TGTGCCAGCAGCGGAGGGACAGCCCAGCACTTC

D gene: TRBD1
clone size: -
J gene: TRBJ1-3
V gene: TRBV11-1
CDR3 protein: CASSSWTGAGGNTIYF
CDR3 DNA: TGTGCCAGCAGCTCGTGGACAGGGGCTGGAGGAAACACCATATATTTT

D gene: TRBD2
clone size: -
J gene: TRBJ2-3
V gene: TRBV18
CDR3 protein: CASSPSGSWDTQYF
CDR3 DNA: TGTGCCAGCTCACCTAGCGGGAGTTGGGATACGCAGTATTTT

D gene: -
clone size: -
J gene: TRBJ2-1
V gene: TRBV27
CDR3 protein: CASSFTLWTGGRNEQFF
CDR3 DNA: TGTGCCAGCAGTTTTACCCTTTGGACAGGAGGGAGAAATGAGCAGTTCTTC

D gene: TRBD2
clone size: few
J gene: TRBJ2-3
V gene: TRBV5-4
CDR3 protein: CASSRTSGRTDTQYF
CDR3 DNA: TGTGCCAGCAGCCGGACTAGCGGGAGAACAGATACGCAGTATTTT

D gene: -
clone size: -
J gene: TRBJ1-1
V gene: TRBV6-2/TRBV6-3
CDR3 protein: CASKGRNTEAFF
CDR3 DNA: TGTGCCAGCAAGGGCCGGAACACTGAAGCTTTCTTT

D gene: TRBD1
clone size: large
J gene: TRBJ2-2
V gene: TRBV5-1
CDR3 protein: CASSTPKTGGNTGELFF
CDR3 DNA: TGCGCCAGCAGCACACCAAAGACAGGGGGGAACACCGGGGAGCTGTTTTTT

D gene: -
clone size: -
J gene: TRBJ1-3
V gene: TRBV24-1
CDR3 protein: CATSDPGNTIYF
CDR3 DNA: TGTGCCACCAGTGATCCTGGAAACACCATATATTTT

D gene: -
clone size: once
J gene: TRBJ2-7
V gene: TRBV6-5
CDR3 protein: CASSETGEDEQYF
CDR3 DNA: TGTGCCAGCAGTGAGACGGGAGAGGACGAGCAGTACTTC

D gene: -
clone size: few
J gene: TRBJ2-3
V gene: TRBV27
CDR3 protein: CASSLSNGQYTDTQYF
CDR3 DNA: TGTGCCAGCAGTTTATCTAATGGACAGTACACAGATACGCAGTATTTT

D gene: -
clone size: few
J gene: TRBJ2-7
V gene: TRBV10-3
CDR3 protein: CAIMTPQGTQYF
CDR3 DNA: TGTGCCATCATGACTCCCCAGGGCACGCAGTACTTC

D gene: -
clone size: -
J gene: TRBJ1-1
V gene: TRBV20-1
CDR3 protein: CSASGRTEAFF
CDR3 DNA: TGCAGTGCTAGTGGACGCACTGAAGCTTTCTTT

D gene: -
clone size: -
J gene: TRBJ2-5
V gene: TRBV20-1
CDR3 protein: CSARDSSTQYF
CDR3 DNA: TGCAGTGCTAGAGACAGCTCAACCCAGTACTTC

D gene: -
clone size: -
J gene: TRBJ2-7
V gene: TRBV29-1
CDR3 protein: CSVEGDYEQYF
CDR3 DNA: TGCAGCGTTGAAGGGGACTACGAGCAGTACTTC

D gene: -
clone size: -
J gene: TRBJ2-3
V gene: TRBV7-6
CDR3 protein: CASSPRTATDTQYF
CDR3 DNA: TGTGCCAGCAGCCCCCGGACGGCCACAGATACGCAGTATTTT

D gene: TRBD2
clone size: -
J gene: TRBJ2-7
V gene: TRBV27
CDR3 protein: CASSLAGLFYEQYF
CDR3 DNA: TGTGCCAGCAGCCTAGCGGGATTGTTCTACGAGCAGTACTTC

D gene: TRBD2
clone size: -
J gene: TRBJ2-7
V gene: TRBV27
CDR3 protein: CASSLSGAGGPYEQYF
CDR3 DNA: TGTGCCAGCAGTTTATCCGGAGCGGGGGGGCCCTACGAGCAGTACTTC

D gene: -
clone size: few
J gene: TRBJ2-3
V gene: TRBV5-4
CDR3 protein: CASSKGARGTDTQYF
CDR3 DNA: TGTGCCAGCAGCAAGGGAGCGCGGGGCACAGATACGCAGTATTTT

D gene: -
clone size: -
J gene: TRBJ2-1
V gene: TRBV15
CDR3 protein: CATSRERPGSYNEQFF
CDR3 DNA: TGTGCCACCAGCAGAGAGCGCCCTGGTTCCTACAATGAGCAGTTCTTC

D gene: TRBD1
clone size: few
J gene: TRBJ1-5
V gene: TRBV12-3/TRBV12-4
CDR3 protein: CASSGTGGDQPQHF
CDR3 DNA: TGTGCCAGCAGCGGGACAGGGGGGGATCAGCCCCAGCATTTT

D gene: -
clone size: medium-sized
J gene: TRBJ2-2
V gene: TRBV29-1
CDR3 protein: CSVRLTEAGELFF
CDR3 DNA: TGCAGCGTCCGACTCACGGAGGCCGGGGAGCTGTTTTTT

D gene: TRBD1
clone size: -
J gene: TRBJ1-2
V gene: TRBV20-1
CDR3 protein: CSARAGTGDGYTF
CDR3 DNA: TGCAGTGCTAGGGCCGGGACAGGAGATGGCTACACCTTC

D gene: TRBD1
clone size: few
J gene: TRBJ1-5
V gene: TRBV6-1
CDR3 protein: CAIGTGQHF
CDR3 DNA: TGTGCCATTGGGACAGGACAGCATTTT

D gene: -
clone size: -
J gene: TRBJ1-2
V gene: TRBV6-2/TRBV6-3
CDR3 protein: CASSRVSSYGYTF
CDR3 DNA: TGTGCCAGCAGCAGGGTCTCGAGCTATGGCTACACCTTC

D gene: -
clone size: few
J gene: TRBJ1-1
V gene: TRBV11-1
CDR3 protein: CASSYPGDTEAFF
CDR3 DNA: TGTGCCAGCAGTTACCCAGGGGACACTGAAGCTTTCTTT